The next 3 T cell receptor beta chains were all read from a single sample in a study of cytomegalovirus exposure and HLA in healthy donors (dated by TCRdb to about 2017). The library relied on the immunoSEQ multiplex PCR assay. For the multiplex PCR, a mixture combining 60 forward primers for TCR Vbeta segments and 13 reverse primers for TCR Jbeta segments was used. TCRdb holds this immuneACCESS table with in-frame rearrangements only. Some clones are missing; in checked studies, unresolved V genes explain under half, and the rest has no known cause. The sample table holds approximately 160,000 clones, of which 68% were seen once. Of the sample, around 3% is held by the ten largest clones. What was sequenced was PBMCs. These receptors were obtained from a woman in her 40s in good health and CMV-seropositive.

V gene TRBV7-2 combines with J gene TRBJ2-5, with 9 bases fitting TRBD1. Germline V lookup: CDR1 SGHTA, CDR2 FQGNSA. The ends lost 4 bases at V and 7 bases at J; junction bases unmatched: 4. The CDR3 sequence is 13 residues long. In DNA, the CDR3 is TGTGCCAGCAGCTCGTGGACAGGGGTGACCCAGTACTTC. It translates to CASSSWTGVTQYF. The full variable domain, in which reference TRBV7-2 and TRBJ2-5 provide the parts outside the CDR3, is GAGVSQSPSNKVTEKGKDVELRCDPISGHTALYWYRQSLGQGLEFLIYFQGNSAPDKSGLPSDRFSAERTGGSVSTLTIQRTQQEDSAVYLCASSSWTGVTQYFGPGTRLLVL.

CDR3 residues: CASREWTVEDTEAFF. In DNA form, the CDR3 reads TGTGCCAGCAGGGAATGGACGGTGGAGGACACTGAAGCTTTCTTT. The genes are TRBV6-5 and TRBJ1-1; D gene uncertain. The V end lost 6 bases, the J end lost 3 bases, and 17 bases lay between the germline ends. CDR1 is MNHEY, CDR2 SVGAGI, per germline. This CDR3 contains 15 residues.

This clone was recorded once. The chain couples TRBV2 to TRBJ2-6, with 9 bases identical to TRBD1. The V and J ends lost 4 bases and 2 bases, in that order; junction bases with no gene match: 3. CDR3 size: 16 residues. Germline CDR1 reads SNHLY; CDR2 reads FYNNEI. The CDR3 DNA is TGTGCCAGCAGTGGACAGGGGGGCGCTGGGGCCAACGTCCTGACTTTC. It translates to CASSGQGGAGANVLTF.